Sequencing of this TCR beta chain was carried out in a study of metastatic and nonmetastatic thyroid tumors. Whole-study context: The authors compared repertoires across blood and tumor or nodule tissue from malignant and benign thyroid patients. General study findings and limits: It was reportedly found that TCR beta diversity was significantly higher in malignant thyroid tumors than in benign nodules, a difference seen in both blood and tumor samples.

This clone was seen repeatedly, ten times or more. Antigen specificity is unknown. Thyroid surgery had not been preceded by any treatment in any patient. Per the original data handling: Building a distant-metastasis classifier for papillary thyroid cancer drew on CDR3 differences across clinicopathological groups. TCRdb used MiXCR to call clones anew from the PCR reads. The authors' filters were not applied to this entry. The sample consists of some 21,000 clones, roughly 9.7% of them appearing once. The length of the CDR3 is 14 residues. Germline V gene lookup returns CDR1 MNHEY and CDR2 SVGAGI. V was trimmed by 0 bases and J by 5 bases, leaving 10 bases between them.

The V gene is TRBV6-5, the J gene TRBJ2-5; tentatively, D is TRBD2 (6 bases). The specimen sequenced was blood. This sequence originates from a female donor with papillary thyroid cancer or a benign thyroid nodule (not recorded which). Some clones in this sample may be carry-over from other donors' samples. The CDR3 DNA reads TGTGCCAGCAGTTACTCGGGGGGAGATGAGACCCAGTACTTC. Its translation: CASSYSGGDETQYF.